Listed here are 8 T cell receptor beta chains from one sample, sequenced in a study of Graves' ophthalmopathy and Graves' hyperthyroidism (dated by TCRdb to between 2018 and 2020). Instrument on record: Illumina HiSeq 2000. TCR beta CDR3 regions were amplified from RNA transcripts for repertoire sequencing. HTBI primers and the Qiagen OneStep RT-PCR kit were used in a first-round RT-PCR, which was followed by a second-round multiplex PCR, size selection and purification. The public reads were reanalyzed by TCRdb: fastp trimming at Q25, MiXCR alignment, in-frame beta chains only. CDR3 protein duplicates are merged, each entry listing the most common genes and DNA. This sample is represented by 680,000 or so distinct CDR3 sequences; about a fifth of them were singletons. The ten largest clones capture 7.1% of the sample. Specimen: peripheral blood. Source of these receptors: a woman aged 18-29 years with stable Graves' hyperthyroidism. Some clones in this sample may be carry-over from other donors' samples. Donor details come from another sample of the same person, matched by shared clones.

The rearrangement links TRBV27 to TRBJ1-6; D is perhaps TRBD1 (6 bases). This CDR3 spans 12 amino acids. Germline CDR1 MNHEY, CDR2 SMNVEV (reference sequence). V dropped 7 bases and J dropped 9 bases, with 10 bases sitting between them. As DNA, the CDR3 is TGTGCCAGCAAGACAGGAAGTTCACCCCTCCACTTT. Translated, it gives CASKTGSSPLHF.

This clonotype was counted ten times or more. The chain combines TRBV2 with TRBJ1-2; D gene ambiguous. V dropped 5 bases and J dropped 1 base, with 11 bases sitting between them. Germline CDR1 SNHLY, CDR2 FYNNEI. CDR3 length: 14 residues. CDR3 coding DNA: TGTGCCAGCAGTTCAGAAGATCTTAACTATGGCTACACCTTC. It yields the protein CASSSEDLNYGYTF.

On this clonotype itself: A read error may explain this, as a much larger clone is one base away. This chain joins TRBV11-1 and TRBJ1-3; no definite D call. The CDR3 runs 15 residues. Per germline, CDR1 SGHAT and CDR2 FQDESV (reference sequence). In nucleotides, the CDR3 is TGTGCCGGCAGCTTCGGTCTAGGGTCTGGAAACACCATATATTTT. Translating gives CAGSFGLGSGNTIYF.

This clonotype has a count of ten or more. The CDR3: CATSIGTSGMGETQYF. The CDR3 bases are TGTGCCACCAGCATTGGGACTAGCGGGATGGGTGAGACCCAGTACTTC. The chain uses TRBV15 and TRBJ2-5; 13 positions match TRBD2. The J segment lost 5 bases and the V segment lost 4 bases, leaving 7 bases of the junction unmatched. The CDR3 is 16 residues long. In germline, CDR1 is LNHNV, CDR2 YYDKDF (reference sequence).

This clonotype was counted many times. The chain joins TRBV20-1 to TRBJ2-7, with TRBD1 as a possible D gene (6 bases). CDR3 length equals 15 residues. V gave up 1 base and J gave up 7 bases, with 20 bases separating them. The germline V gene encodes CDR1 DFQATT and CDR2 SNEGSKA (reference sequence). In nucleotides, the CDR3 is TGCAGTGCTAGAGGGACCGGACAGCGGTTGGGGGAGCAGTACTTC. Residues: CSARGTGQRLGEQYF.

At least ten counts were recorded for this clonotype. The chain joins TRBV10-1 to TRBJ2-7; 11 bases match TRBD1. Germline values: CDR1 WNHNN, CDR2 SYGVQD (reference sequence). The CDR3 length is 15 residues. V trimming: 6 bases; J trimming: 6 bases; junction bases outside the gene matches: 10. The CDR3 sequence: CASSRTGGAWGEQYF. CDR3 DNA sequence: TGCGCCAGCAGCCGGACAGGGGGCGCCTGGGGCGAGCAGTACTTC.

This clonotype was detected many times. The chain has TRBV6-5 and TRBJ1-2; possibly TRBD1 for D (5 bases). V lost 2 bases, J lost 1 base, and 5 bases lay in between. Germline V gene sequence: CDR1 MNHEY, CDR2 SVGAGI. This CDR3 has 13 residues. The CDR3 region is CASSYGGNYGYTF. CDR3 coding DNA: TGTGCCAGCAGTTACGGGGGTAACTATGGCTACACCTTC.

This clonotype was seen many times. The chain uses TRBV19 and TRBJ2-5; 11 nucleotides match TRBD1. This CDR3 has 14 amino acids. Trimming took 7 bases from V and 7 from J; bases not matched to a gene: 8. The V gene's germline CDR1 is LNHDA and CDR2 SQIVND (reference sequence). The CDR3 loop is CASIPGQGATTQYF. CDR3 bases: TGTGCCAGTATCCCAGGACAGGGGGCGACGACCCAGTACTTC.